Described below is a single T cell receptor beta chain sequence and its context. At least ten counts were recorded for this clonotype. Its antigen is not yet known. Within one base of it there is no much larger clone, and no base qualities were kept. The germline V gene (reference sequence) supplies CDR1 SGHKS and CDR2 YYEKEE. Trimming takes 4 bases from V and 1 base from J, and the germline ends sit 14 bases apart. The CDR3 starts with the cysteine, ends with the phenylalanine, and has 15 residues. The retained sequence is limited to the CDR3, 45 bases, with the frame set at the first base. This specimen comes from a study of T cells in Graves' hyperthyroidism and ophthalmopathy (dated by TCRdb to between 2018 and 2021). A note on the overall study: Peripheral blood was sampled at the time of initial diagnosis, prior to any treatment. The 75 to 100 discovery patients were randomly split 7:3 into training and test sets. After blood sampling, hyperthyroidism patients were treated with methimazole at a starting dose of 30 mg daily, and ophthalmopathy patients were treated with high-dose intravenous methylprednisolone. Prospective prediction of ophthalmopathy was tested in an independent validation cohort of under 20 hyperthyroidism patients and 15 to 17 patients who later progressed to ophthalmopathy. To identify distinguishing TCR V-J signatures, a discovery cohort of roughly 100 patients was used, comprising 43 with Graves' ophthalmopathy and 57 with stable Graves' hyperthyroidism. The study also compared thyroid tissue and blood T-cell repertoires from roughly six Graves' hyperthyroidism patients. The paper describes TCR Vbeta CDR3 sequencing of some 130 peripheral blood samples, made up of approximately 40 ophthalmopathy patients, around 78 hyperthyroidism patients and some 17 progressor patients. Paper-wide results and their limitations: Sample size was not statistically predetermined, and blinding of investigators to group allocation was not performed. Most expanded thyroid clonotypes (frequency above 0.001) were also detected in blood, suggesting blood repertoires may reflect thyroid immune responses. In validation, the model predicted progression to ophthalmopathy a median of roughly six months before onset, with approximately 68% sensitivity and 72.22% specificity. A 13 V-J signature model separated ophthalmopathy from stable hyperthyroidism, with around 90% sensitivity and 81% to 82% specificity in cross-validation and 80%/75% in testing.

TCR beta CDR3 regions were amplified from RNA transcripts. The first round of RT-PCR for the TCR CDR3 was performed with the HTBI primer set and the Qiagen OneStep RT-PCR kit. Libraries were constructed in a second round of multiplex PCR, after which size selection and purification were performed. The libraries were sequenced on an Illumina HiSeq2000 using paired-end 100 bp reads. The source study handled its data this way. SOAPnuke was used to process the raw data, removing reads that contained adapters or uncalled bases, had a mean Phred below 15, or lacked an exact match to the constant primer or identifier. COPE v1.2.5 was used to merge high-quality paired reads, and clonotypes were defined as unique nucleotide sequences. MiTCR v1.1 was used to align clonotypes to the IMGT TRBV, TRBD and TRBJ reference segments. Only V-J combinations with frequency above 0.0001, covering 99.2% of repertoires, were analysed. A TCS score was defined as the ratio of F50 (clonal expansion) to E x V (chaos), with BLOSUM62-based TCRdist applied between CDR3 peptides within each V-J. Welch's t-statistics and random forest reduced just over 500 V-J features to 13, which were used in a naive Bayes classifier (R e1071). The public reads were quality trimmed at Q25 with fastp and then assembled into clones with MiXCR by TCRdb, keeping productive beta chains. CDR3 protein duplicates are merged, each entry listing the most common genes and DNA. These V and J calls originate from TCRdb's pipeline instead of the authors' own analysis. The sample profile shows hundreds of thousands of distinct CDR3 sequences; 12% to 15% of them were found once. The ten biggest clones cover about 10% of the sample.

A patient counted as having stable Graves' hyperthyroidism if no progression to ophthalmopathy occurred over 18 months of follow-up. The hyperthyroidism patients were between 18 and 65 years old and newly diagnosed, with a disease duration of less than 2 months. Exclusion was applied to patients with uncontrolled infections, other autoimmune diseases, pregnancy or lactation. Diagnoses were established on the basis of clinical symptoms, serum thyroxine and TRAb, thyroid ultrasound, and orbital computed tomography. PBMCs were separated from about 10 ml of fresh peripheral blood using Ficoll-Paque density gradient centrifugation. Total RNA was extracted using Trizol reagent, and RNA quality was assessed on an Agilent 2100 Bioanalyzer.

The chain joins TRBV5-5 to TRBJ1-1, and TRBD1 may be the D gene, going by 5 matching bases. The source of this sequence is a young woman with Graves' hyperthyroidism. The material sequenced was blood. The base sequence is TGTGCCAGCAGCCTGGACACTCTATGGAACACTGAAGCTTTCTTT. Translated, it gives CASSLDTLWNTEAFF.